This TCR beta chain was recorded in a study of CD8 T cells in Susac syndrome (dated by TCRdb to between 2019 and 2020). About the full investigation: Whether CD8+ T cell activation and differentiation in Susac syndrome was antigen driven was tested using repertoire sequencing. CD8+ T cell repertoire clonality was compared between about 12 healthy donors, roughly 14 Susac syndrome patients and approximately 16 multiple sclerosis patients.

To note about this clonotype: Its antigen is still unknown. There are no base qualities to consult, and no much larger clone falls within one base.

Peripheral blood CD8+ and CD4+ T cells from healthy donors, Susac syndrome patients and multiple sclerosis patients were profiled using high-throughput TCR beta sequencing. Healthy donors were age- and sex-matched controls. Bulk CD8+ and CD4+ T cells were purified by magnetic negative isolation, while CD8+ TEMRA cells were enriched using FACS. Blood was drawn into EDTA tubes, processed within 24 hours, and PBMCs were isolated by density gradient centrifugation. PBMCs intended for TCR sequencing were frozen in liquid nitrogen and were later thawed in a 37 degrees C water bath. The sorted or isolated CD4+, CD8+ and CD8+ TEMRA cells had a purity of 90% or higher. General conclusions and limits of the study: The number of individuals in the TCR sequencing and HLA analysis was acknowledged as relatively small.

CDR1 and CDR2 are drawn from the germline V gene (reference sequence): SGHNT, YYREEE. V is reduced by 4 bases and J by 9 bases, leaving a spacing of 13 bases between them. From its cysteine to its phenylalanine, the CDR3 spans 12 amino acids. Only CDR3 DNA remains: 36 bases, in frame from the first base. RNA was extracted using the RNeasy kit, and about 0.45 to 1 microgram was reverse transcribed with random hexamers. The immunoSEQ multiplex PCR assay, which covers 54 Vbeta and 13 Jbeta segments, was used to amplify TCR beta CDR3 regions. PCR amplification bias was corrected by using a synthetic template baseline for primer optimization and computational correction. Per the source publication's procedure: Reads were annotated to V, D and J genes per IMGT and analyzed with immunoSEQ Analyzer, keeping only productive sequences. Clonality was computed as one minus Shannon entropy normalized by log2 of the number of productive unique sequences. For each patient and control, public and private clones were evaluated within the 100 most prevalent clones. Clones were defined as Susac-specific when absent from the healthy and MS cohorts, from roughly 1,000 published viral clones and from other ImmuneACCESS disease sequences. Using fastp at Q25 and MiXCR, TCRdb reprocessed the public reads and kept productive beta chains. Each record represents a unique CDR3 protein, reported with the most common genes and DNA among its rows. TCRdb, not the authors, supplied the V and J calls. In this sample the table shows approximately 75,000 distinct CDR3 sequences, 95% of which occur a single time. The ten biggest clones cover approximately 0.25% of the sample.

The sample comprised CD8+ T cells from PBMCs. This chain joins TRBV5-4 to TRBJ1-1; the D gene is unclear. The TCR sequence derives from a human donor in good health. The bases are TGTGCCAGCAGCGTCGGGGAAACGCAAGCTTTCTTT. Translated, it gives CASSVGETQAFF.